This TCR beta chain derives from a study of OX40 agonist ivuxolimab in advanced cancers. Study in general: Ivuxolimab, an antibody that agonizes OX40 (CD134), was administered to the patients. Three partial responders included one hepatocellular carcinoma patient and two cutaneous melanoma patients. Study-wide results and limits: Some nonresponders also had low normalized T-cell clonal expansion. Clonal expansion was seen in CD4+ and CD8+ blood T cells by week 6 at 0.1 to 3.0 mg/kg.

V was cut by 6 bases and J by 7 bases, with 41 bases left in between. CDR1 and CDR2 from the germline V gene are SGDLS and YYNGEE. The CDR3 has 21 residues. Sequencing used immunoSEQ multiplex PCR; TCRdb keeps in-frame clones, though not all of them. The sample has tens of thousands of clones, over 80% seen once; the top ten hold about 0.33%. As for this clone: Antigen unknown.

The receptor's source is an adult with an advanced solid tumor such as melanoma, head and neck, liver or kidney cancer. The chain links TRBV9 to TRBJ2-7, with D perhaps TRBD1 (9 bases). The sequenced sample was CD4+ or CD8+ T cells sorted from blood, obtained in a trial of the OX40 agonist ivuxolimab. DNA for the CDR3: TGTGCCAGCATCGTCCCGGGACAGGGACCAGGGACTAGTATATCCTTGGGAGAGCAGTACTTC. Its translation: CASIVPGQGPGTSISLGEQYF.